One and the same sample provided the 25 T cell receptor beta chains below, sequenced in a study of identical twins. TCRdb re-called the 5' RACE reads with MiXCR, one entry per CDR3 protein. This table holds hundreds of thousands of distinct CDR3 sequences, less than 25% found once. These data were also reused for a study on T cells expressing NK-cell markers.

The material sequenced was CD4+ T cells sorted from blood. The source of these receptors is a woman aged 18-29 years in good health.

The chain has TRBV27 and TRBJ2-1, with 9 bases that match TRBD2. Germline CDR1 and CDR2: MNHEY and SMNVEV (reference sequence). The CDR3 spans 17 residues. Losses at the gene ends were 5 bases for V and 10 bases for J; bases not matched to a gene: 18. CDR3 sequence reads: CASSKPPLLAGGVEQFF. DNA of the CDR3: TGTGCCAGCAGTAAACCCCCACTCTTGGCGGGGGGGGTAGAGCAGTTCTTC.

In this sample, this clonotype turned up a few times. The V call is TRBV10-2, the J call TRBJ2-2; D unclear. Germline values: CDR1 WSHSY, CDR2 SAAADI. The ends were cut back, 6 bases at V and 4 bases at J, with 9 bases in the middle. The CDR3 totals 13 residues. The CDR3 is CASRKTRTGELFF. The CDR3 DNA reads TGCGCCAGCAGAAAGACTCGCACCGGGGAGCTGTTTTTT.

This sequence joins TRBV6-1 and TRBJ2-7, with TRBD1 matching over 7 bases. With V trimmed by 4 bases and J by 2 bases, 5 bases remained unmatched. The CDR3 runs 14 residues. Germline loops: CDR1 MNHNS, CDR2 SASEGT. Written as DNA, the CDR3 is TGTGCCAGCAGTGGGTGGGGACAGACCTACGAGCAGTACTTC. It codes for CASSGWGQTYEQYF.

This clonotype was picked up many times. The J gene is TRBJ2-7, the V gene TRBV14; D call uncertain. The V and J ends lost 0 bases and 3 bases respectively, with 6 bases between them. The CDR3 sequence is 13 residues long. Germline lookup yields CDR1 SGHDN and CDR2 FVKESK. The CDR3 spells CASSQDILYEQYF. The CDR3 DNA reads TGTGCCAGCAGCCAAGATATTCTCTACGAGCAGTACTTC.

In DNA form, the CDR3 reads TGTGCCAGCTCCCTCACTACGGGACAGGGATTGGGCTACGAGCAGTACTTC. Its translation is CASSLTTGQGLGYEQYF. This chain links TRBV18 with TRBJ2-7, with TRBD1 matching over 9 bases. The germline CDR1 and CDR2 sequences are KGHSH and LQKENI. Germline trimming cut 6 bases from V and 3 bases from J; bases unmatched to any gene: 15. This CDR3 contains 17 residues.

This clonotype was recorded many times. The chain couples TRBV20-1 to TRBJ2-3; D is uncertain. The CDR3 contains 14 residues. V dropped 5 bases and J dropped 0 bases, with 12 bases sitting between them. The germline V gene encodes CDR1 DFQATT and CDR2 SNEGSKA (reference sequence). The CDR3 loop is CSAPRSSSTDTQYF. The CDR3 DNA is TGCAGTGCTCCCAGGAGTTCTAGCACAGATACGCAGTATTTT.

J is TRBJ1-2 and V is TRBV5-6, with 7 bases that match TRBD1. Trimming at V came to 3 bases and at J to 4 bases, leaving 9 bases not matched to a gene. This CDR3 contains 15 residues. Germline CDR1 and CDR2: SGHDT and YYEEEE. For the CDR3, the DNA is TGTGCCAGCAGCTCAAACAGGGGCCGGGGCTATGGCTACACCTTC. Protein sequence: CASSSNRGRGYGYTF.

There are many counts of this clonotype. V usage is TRBV12-3 or TRBV12-4 and J usage is TRBJ1-2; D gene ambiguous. CDR3 size: 13 residues. V shed 3 bases and J shed 6 bases, with 11 bases lying between them. The CDR3 sequence is CASSLRQENGYTF. CDR3 nucleotides: TGTGCCAGCAGTTTGCGGCAGGAAAATGGCTACACCTTC.

This clonotype has just a few counts. The gene calls are TRBV5-1 and TRBJ2-1, with a possible D match to TRBD2 (6 bases). Germline CDR1 SGHRS, CDR2 YFSETQ. The CDR3 is made up of 16 amino acids. Trimming stripped 6 bases from V and 3 bases from J, with 19 bases between. The CDR3: CASTLGIAALYNEQFF. In nucleotides, the CDR3 is TGCGCCAGCACCCTTGGAATAGCGGCTCTCTACAATGAGCAGTTCTTC. Combining the CDR3 with reference TRBV5-1 and TRBJ2-1 gives the whole variable domain KAGVTQTPRYLIKTRGQQVTLSCSPISGHRSVSWYQQTPGQGLQFLFEYFSETQRNKGNFPGRFSGRQFSNSRSEMNVSTLELGDSALYLCASTLGIAALYNEQFFGPGTRLTVL.

The chain employs TRBV9 and TRBJ2-7; no firm D call. The germline V gene encodes CDR1 SGDLS and CDR2 YYNGEE. The CDR3 contains 13 residues. The V end lost 0 bases, the J end lost 5 bases, and 9 bases lay between the germline ends. CDR3 residues: CASSVGPNDEQYF. The CDR3 coding sequence is TGTGCCAGCAGCGTAGGCCCGAACGACGAGCAGTACTTC.

This clonotype has more than one count but fewer than ten. The chain is built from TRBV7-2 and TRBJ1-5; a weak D match, TRBD1 (6 bases). Trimming removed 5 bases from V and 7 bases from J, with 18 bases in between. Germline CDR1 and CDR2: SGHTA and FQGNSA. CDR3 length equals 15 residues. The CDR3 here is CASSPEAAGGQPQHF. The CDR3 DNA reads as TGTGCCAGCAGCCCCGAGGCCGCCGGGGGCCAGCCCCAGCATTTT.

This chain joins TRBV7-6 and TRBJ2-2, with D possibly matching TRBD2 (6 bases). The V end was cut by 2 bases, the J end by 1 base, with 14 bases between. The CDR3 has 17 residues. Germline V gives CDR1 SGHVS, CDR2 FNYEAQ. CDR3 residues: CASSLSPSGLNTGELFF. CDR3 DNA sequence: TGTGCCAGCAGCTTAAGTCCAAGCGGGTTGAACACCGGGGAGCTGTTTTTT.

J is TRBJ2-2 and V is TRBV5-1, with D perhaps matching TRBD2 (6 bases). The CDR3 has 17 residues. CDR1 is SGHRS and CDR2 is YFSETQ in the germline V gene. Trimming stripped 0 bases from V and 1 base from J, with 13 bases between. CDR3 bases: TGCGCCAGCAGCTTGGGACCGGTGCGGGAGAACACCGGGGAGCTGTTTTTT. Translating gives CASSLGPVRENTGELFF.

V and J are TRBV20-1 and TRBJ1-2; 10 bases are a match to TRBD1. The CDR3 length is 13 residues. Germline V lookup: CDR1 DFQATT, CDR2 SNEGSKA (reference sequence). CDR3 region: CRADRGSNYGYTF. In DNA form, the CDR3 reads TGCAGGGCGGACAGGGGGTCTAACTATGGCTACACCTTC.

This clonotype appeared a few times. V gene TRBV20-1 combines with J gene TRBJ2-3; 12 nucleotides align to TRBD1. The CDR3 extends over 15 amino acids. CDR1 is DFQATT and CDR2 is SNEGSKA in the germline V gene (reference sequence). J was trimmed by 5 bases and V by 6 bases; bases with no gene match: 9. The CDR3 is CSALDRDRGQDTQYF. The CDR3 DNA is TGCAGTGCACTCGACCGGGACAGGGGGCAAGATACGCAGTATTTT.

This clonotype was found a few times. The chain employs TRBV4-3 and TRBJ2-2; D possibly corresponds to TRBD2 (5 bases). The length of the CDR3 is 14 residues. V dropped 0 bases and J dropped 6 bases, with 8 bases sitting between them. CDR1 is LGHNA, CDR2 YSLEER, per germline. DNA of the CDR3: TGCGCCAGCAGCCAAGATCGGCGGGCCGGGGAGCTGTTTTTT. It translates to CASSQDRRAGELFF.

The chain couples TRBV27 to TRBJ1-6; D is uncertain. Germline V gene data show CDR1 as MNHEY and CDR2 as SMNVEV (reference sequence). The CDR3 consists of 14 residues. The germline V and J ends were trimmed by 4 bases and 6 bases, with 10 bases remaining between them. The CDR3 loop is CASSYRQINSPLHF. The CDR3 DNA reads as TGTGCCAGCAGTTACAGACAAATTAATTCACCCCTCCACTTT.

This clonotype was found many times. The chain is built from TRBV27 and TRBJ2-3, with D perhaps matching TRBD2 (7 bases). V was shortened by 8 bases and J by 4 bases, with 13 bases between the two germline ends. The germline V gene has CDR1 MNHEY and CDR2 SMNVEV (reference sequence). This CDR3 spans 13 amino acids. The CDR3 loop is CASGRGRSDTQYF. CDR3 in DNA: TGTGCCAGCGGGAGGGGGAGATCAGATACGCAGTATTTT.

The chain uses TRBV18 and TRBJ2-3; D unclear. Germline V gene lookup returns CDR1 KGHSH and CDR2 LQKENI. Trimming left V 6 bases short and J 9 bases short, with 13 bases between. CDR3 length: 12 amino acids. CDR3 protein: CASSPRLVTQYF. The CDR3 nucleotides are TGTGCCAGCTCGCCGCGTTTAGTAACGCAGTATTTT.

The rearrangement joins TRBV20-1 to TRBJ2-7; 7 positions agree with TRBD1. There are 12 residues in the CDR3. The ends lost 6 bases at V and 5 bases at J; junction bases unmatched: 7. Germline-derived CDR1 and CDR2 are DFQATT and SNEGSKA (reference sequence). CDR3 sequence (DNA): TGCAGTGCGGCAACAGGGGACAACGAGCAGTACTTC. Translating gives CSAATGDNEQYF.

The chain employs TRBV7-9 and TRBJ2-1; D remains ambiguous. This CDR3 contains 14 residues. Between the trimmed V and J ends, which lost 4 bases and 0 bases, there was a span of 7 bases. Germline loops: CDR1 SEHNR, CDR2 FQNEAQ (reference sequence). This CDR3 is CASSYLRSYNEQFF. DNA of the CDR3: TGTGCCAGCAGCTACCTTCGCTCCTACAATGAGCAGTTCTTC. Drawing the rest from reference TRBV7-9 and TRBJ2-1, the complete variable domain is DTGVSQNPRHKITKRGQNVTFRCDPISEHNRLYWYRQTLGQGPEFLTYFQNEAQLEKSRLLSDRFSAERPKGSFSTLEIQRTEQGDSAMYLCASSYLRSYNEQFFGPGTRLTVL.

V usage is TRBV5-6 and J usage is TRBJ2-7; D call uncertain. The CDR3 contains 14 residues. Per germline, CDR1 SGHDT and CDR2 YYEEEE. V lost 0 bases and J lost 6, with 13 bases in between. CDR3 loop: CASSLGSRSGEQYF. In DNA, the CDR3 is TGTGCCAGCAGCTTGGGCAGCCGTTCCGGCGAGCAGTACTTC.

This clonotype was found once. The conserved final phenylalanine or tryptophan is absent from the CDR3, which likely points to a read error. This chain joins TRBV19 and TRBJ2-1; 15 nucleotides align to TRBD2. The CDR3 has 15 residues. The J segment lost 9 bases and the V segment lost 7 bases, leaving 7 bases of the junction unmatched. The germline gives CDR1 LNHDA, CDR2 SQIVND (reference sequence). The CDR3: CASTAGGLAGGEQFL. The DNA for the CDR3 is TGTGCCAGTACCGCCGGGGGACTAGCGGGAGGTGAGCAGTTCCTC.

This CDR3 reads CASSLWGNIQYF. CDR3 nucleotide sequence: TGTGCCAGCAGCTTGTGGGGAAACATTCAGTACTTC. V usage is TRBV11-2 and J usage is TRBJ2-4; D is undetermined. The CDR3 contains 12 residues. In germline, CDR1 is SGHAT, CDR2 FQNNGV. V lost 3 bases and J 6 bases, leaving 6 bases between the germline ends.

The V gene is TRBV20-1, the J gene TRBJ1-2; no clear D gene. Looked up from germline, CDR1 is DFQATT and CDR2 is SNEGSKA (reference sequence). V was pared by 6 bases and J by 1 base, with 21 bases between. The CDR3 contains 16 residues. For the CDR3, the DNA is TGCAGTGCCAGGTTAACGCGGGCCCCCGATAACTATGGCTACACCTTC. It specifies CSARLTRAPDNYGYTF.